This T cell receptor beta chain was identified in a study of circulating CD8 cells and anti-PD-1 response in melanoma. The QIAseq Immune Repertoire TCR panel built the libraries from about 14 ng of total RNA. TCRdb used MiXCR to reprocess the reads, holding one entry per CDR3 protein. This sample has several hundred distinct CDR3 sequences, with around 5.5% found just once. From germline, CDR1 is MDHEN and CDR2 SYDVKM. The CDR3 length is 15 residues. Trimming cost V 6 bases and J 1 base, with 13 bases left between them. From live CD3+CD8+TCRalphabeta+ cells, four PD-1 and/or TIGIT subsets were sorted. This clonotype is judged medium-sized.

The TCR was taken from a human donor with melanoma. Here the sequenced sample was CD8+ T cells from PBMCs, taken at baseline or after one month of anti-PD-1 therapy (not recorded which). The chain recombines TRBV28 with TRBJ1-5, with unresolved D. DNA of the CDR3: TGTGCCAGCAGCCCCCTGCGCGGGAGCAATCAGCCCCAGCATTTT. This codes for CASSPLRGSNQPQHF.